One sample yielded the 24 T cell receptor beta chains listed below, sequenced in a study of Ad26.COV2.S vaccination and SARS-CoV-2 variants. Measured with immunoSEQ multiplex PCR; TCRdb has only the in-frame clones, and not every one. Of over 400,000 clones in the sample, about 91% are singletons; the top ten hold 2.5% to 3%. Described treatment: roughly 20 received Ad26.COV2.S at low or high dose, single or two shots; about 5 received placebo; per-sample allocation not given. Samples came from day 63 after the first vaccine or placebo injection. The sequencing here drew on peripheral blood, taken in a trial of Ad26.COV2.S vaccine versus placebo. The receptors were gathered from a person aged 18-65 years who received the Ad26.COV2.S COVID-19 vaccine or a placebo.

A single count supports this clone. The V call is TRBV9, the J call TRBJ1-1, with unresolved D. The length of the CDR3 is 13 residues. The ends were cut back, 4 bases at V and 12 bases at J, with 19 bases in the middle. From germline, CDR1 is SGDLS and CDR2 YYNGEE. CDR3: CASSLMAQTSTFF. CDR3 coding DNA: TGTGCCAGCAGCCTTATGGCACAGACGTCGACTTTCTTT.

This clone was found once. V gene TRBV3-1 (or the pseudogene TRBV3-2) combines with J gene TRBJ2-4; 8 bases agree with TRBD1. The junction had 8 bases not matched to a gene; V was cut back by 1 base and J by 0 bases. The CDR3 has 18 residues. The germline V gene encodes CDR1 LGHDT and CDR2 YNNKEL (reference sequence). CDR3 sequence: CASSQVPDRGLAKNIQYF. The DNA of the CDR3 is TGTGCCAGCAGCCAAGTGCCAGACAGGGGCCTAGCCAAAAACATTCAGTACTTC.

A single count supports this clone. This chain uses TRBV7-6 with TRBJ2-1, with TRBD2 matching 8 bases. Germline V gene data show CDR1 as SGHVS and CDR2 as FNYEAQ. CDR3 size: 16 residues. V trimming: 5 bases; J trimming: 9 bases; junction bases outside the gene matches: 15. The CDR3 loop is CASSVSGGSKLGEQFF. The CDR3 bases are TGTGCCAGCAGCGTGAGCGGGGGCTCTAAATTGGGTGAGCAGTTCTTC.

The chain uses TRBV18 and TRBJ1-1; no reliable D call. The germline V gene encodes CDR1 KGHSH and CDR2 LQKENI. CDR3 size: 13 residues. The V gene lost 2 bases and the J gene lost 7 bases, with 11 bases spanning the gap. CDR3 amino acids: CASSPTTRFEAFF. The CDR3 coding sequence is TGTGCCAGCTCACCAACGACGCGGTTTGAAGCTTTCTTT.

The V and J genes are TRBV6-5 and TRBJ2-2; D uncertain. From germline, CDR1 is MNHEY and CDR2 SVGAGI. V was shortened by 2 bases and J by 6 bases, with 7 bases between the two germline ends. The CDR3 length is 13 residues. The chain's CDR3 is CASSYGLPGELFF. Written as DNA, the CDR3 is TGTGCCAGCAGTTACGGGTTACCCGGGGAGCTGTTTTTT.

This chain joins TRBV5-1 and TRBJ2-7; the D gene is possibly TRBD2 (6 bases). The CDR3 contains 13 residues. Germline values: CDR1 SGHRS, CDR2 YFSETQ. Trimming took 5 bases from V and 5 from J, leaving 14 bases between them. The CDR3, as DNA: TGCGCCAGCAGTTGGGGGGTGGAGGACGAGCAGTACTTC. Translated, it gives CASSWGVEDEQYF.

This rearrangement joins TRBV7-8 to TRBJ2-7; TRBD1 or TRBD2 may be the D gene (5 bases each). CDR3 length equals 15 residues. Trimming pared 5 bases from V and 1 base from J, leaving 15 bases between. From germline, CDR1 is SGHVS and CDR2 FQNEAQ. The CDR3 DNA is TGTGCCAGCAGCGAAACTCGGGGACCATCCTACGAGCAGTACTTC. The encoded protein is CASSETRGPSYEQYF.

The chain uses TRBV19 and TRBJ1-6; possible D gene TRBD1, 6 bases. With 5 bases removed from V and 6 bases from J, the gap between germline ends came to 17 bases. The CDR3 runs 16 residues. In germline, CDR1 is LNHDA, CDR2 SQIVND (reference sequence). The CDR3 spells CASSSRTGTPNSPLHF. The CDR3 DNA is TGTGCCAGTAGTTCCCGAACAGGGACACCTAATTCACCCCTCCACTTT. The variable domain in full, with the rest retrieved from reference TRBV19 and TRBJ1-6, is DGGITQSPKYLFRKEGQNVTLSCEQNLNHDAMYWYRQDPGQGLRLIYYSQIVNDFQKGDIAEGYSVSREKKESFPLTVTSAQKNPTAFYLCASSSRTGTPNSPLHFGNGTRLTVT.

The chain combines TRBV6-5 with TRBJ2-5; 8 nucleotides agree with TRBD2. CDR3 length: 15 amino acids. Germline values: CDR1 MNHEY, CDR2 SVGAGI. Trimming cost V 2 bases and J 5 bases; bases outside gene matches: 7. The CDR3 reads CASSYDFSGVETQYF. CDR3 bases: TGTGCCAGCAGTTACGACTTTAGCGGGGTCGAGACCCAGTACTTC.

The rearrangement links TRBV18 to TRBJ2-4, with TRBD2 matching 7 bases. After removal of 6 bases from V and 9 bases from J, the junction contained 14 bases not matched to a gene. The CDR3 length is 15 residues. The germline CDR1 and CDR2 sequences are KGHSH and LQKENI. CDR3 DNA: TGTGCCAGCTCGCCTACCCCCCCCGGGAGGAGCATTCAGTACTTC. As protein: CASSPTPPGRSIQYF.

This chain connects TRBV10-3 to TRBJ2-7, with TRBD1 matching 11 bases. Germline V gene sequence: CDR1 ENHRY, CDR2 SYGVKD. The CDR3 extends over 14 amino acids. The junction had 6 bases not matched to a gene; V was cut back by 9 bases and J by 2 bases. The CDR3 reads CAMSPGQGAYEQYF. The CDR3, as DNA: TGTGCCATGTCCCCGGGACAGGGGGCCTACGAGCAGTACTTC.

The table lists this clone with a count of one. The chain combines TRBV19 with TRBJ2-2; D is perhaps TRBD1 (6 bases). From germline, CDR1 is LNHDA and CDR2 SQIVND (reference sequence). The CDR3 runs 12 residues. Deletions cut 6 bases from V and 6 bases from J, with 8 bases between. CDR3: CASRKGAGELFF. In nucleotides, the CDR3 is TGTGCCAGTAGGAAGGGGGCCGGGGAGCTGTTTTTT. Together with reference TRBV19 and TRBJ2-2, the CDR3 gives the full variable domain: DGGITQSPKYLFRKEGQNVTLSCEQNLNHDAMYWYRQDPGQGLRLIYYSQIVNDFQKGDIAEGYSVSREKKESFPLTVTSAQKNPTAFYLCASRKGAGELFFGEGSRLTVL.

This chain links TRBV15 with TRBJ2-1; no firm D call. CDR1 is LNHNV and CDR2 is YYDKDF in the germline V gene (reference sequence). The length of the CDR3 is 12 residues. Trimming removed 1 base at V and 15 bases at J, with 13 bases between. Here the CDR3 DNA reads TGTGCCACCAGCAGAGTTCCGGGCCCTCGGTTCTTC. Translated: CATSRVPGPRFF.

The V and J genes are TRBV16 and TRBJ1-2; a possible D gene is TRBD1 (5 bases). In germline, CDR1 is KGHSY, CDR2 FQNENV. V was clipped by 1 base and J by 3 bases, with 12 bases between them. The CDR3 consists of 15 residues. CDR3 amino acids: CASSQWGDSDYGYTF. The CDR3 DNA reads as TGTGCCAGCAGCCAATGGGGCGACAGCGACTATGGCTACACCTTC.

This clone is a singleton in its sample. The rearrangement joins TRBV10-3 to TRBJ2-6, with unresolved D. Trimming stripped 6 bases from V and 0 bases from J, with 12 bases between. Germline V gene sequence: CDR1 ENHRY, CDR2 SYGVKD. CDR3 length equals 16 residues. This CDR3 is CAIRARINSGANVLTF. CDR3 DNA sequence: TGTGCCATCAGAGCCAGAATAAACTCTGGGGCCAACGTCCTGACTTTC.

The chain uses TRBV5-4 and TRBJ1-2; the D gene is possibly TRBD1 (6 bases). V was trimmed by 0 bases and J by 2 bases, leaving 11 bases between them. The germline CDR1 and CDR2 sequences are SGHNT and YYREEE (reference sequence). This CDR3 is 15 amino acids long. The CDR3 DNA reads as TGTGCCAGCAGCTTGGCCCCCGACAGGAACTATGGCTACACCTTC. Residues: CASSLAPDRNYGYTF. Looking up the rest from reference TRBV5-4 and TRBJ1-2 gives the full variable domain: ETGVTQSPTHLIKTRGQQVTLRCSSQSGHNTVSWYQQALGQGPQFIFQYYREEENGRGNFPPRFSGLQFPNYSSELNVNALELDDSALYLCASSLAPDRNYGYTFGSGTRLTVV.

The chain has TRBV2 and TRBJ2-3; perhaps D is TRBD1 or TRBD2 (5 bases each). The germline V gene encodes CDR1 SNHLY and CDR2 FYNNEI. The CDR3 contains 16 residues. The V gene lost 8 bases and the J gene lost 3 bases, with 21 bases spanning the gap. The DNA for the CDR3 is TGTGCCAGCGGCGCGATCGGTGGGGGTATGACAGATACGCAGTATTTT. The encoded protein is CASGAIGGGMTDTQYF.

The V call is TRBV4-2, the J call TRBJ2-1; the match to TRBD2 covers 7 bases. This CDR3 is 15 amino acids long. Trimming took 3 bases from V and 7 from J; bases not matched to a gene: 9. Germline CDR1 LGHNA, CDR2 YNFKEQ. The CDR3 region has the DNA TGTGCCAGCAGCCAGGAACTAGCGTCCCGGAATGAGCAGTTCTTC. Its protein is CASSQELASRNEQFF.

As DNA, the CDR3 is TGTGCCACCAGTGATATCGGGACAGGGGGCCTTCATCTACCACGCACAGATACGCAGTATTTT. Its translation: CATSDIGTGGLHLPRTDTQYF. The chain recombines TRBV24-1 with TRBJ2-3; 12 nucleotides match TRBD1. The ends lost 3 bases at V and 1 base at J; junction bases unmatched: 16. This CDR3 contains 21 residues. CDR1 and CDR2 (germline): KGHDR, SFDVKD.

CDR3 loop: CASSPGPQGRYEQYV. CDR3 coding DNA: TGTGCCAGCTCACCAGGTCCCCAGGGAAGGTACGAGCAGTACGTC. This chain joins TRBV18 and TRBJ2-7, with D perhaps TRBD1 (5 bases). Deletions cut 2 bases from V and 4 bases from J, with 15 bases between. This CDR3 has 15 amino acids. The germline CDR1 and CDR2 sequences are KGHSH and LQKENI.

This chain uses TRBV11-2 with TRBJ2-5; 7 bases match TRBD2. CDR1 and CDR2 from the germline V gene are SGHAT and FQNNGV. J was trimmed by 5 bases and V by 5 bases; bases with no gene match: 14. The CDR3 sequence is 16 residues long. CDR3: CASSPWSSGGSETQYF. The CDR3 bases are TGTGCCAGCAGCCCTTGGTCTTCCGGGGGGAGTGAGACCCAGTACTTC.

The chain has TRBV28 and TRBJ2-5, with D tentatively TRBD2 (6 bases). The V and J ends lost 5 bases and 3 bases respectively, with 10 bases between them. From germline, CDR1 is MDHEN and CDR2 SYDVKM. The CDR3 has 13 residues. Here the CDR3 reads CASSAGQKETQYF. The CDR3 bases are TGTGCCAGCAGTGCGGGGCAAAAAGAGACCCAGTACTTC.

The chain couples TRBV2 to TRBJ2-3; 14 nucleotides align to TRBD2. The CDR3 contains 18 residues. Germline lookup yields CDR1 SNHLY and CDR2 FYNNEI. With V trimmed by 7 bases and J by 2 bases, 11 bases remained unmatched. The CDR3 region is CASNRPPGLAGDTDTQYF. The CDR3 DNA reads TGTGCCAGCAACCGACCACCGGGACTAGCGGGGGACACAGATACGCAGTATTTT.

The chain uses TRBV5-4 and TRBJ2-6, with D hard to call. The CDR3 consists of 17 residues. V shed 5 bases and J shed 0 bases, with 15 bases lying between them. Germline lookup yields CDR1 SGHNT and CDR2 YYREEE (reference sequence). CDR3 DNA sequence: TGTGCCAGCAGTTTCCAGGTCCTGTCCTCTGGGGCCAACGTCCTGACTTTC. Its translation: CASSFQVLSSGANVLTF.